This is a list of T cell receptor beta chains from one sample in a study of T cells in localized non-small cell lung cancer. The method was immunoSEQ multiplex PCR; TCRdb's version includes in-frame clones alone and lacks a portion of them. The sample lists about 52,000 clones, around three quarters occurring once. The sequencing here drew on PBMCs, taken before any cancer treatment. These receptors came from a woman aged 40-75 years with stage II lung adenocarcinoma. Both conserved end residues are part of each CDR3. A D gene is named only where the DNA matches it firmly. Expanded clones are given a class, and other clones once, few, many or no size at all.

J: TRBJ1-1; D: .; size: .; V: TRBV7-2; CDR3: CASSWGGIPEAFF; DNA: TGTGCCAGCAGCTGGGGGGGGATCCCTGAAGCTTTCTTT
J: TRBJ2-3; D: TRBD2; size: .; V: TRBV6-1; CDR3: CASSELAGGPDTQYF; DNA: TGTGCCAGCAGTGAACTAGCGGGGGGGCCAGATACGCAGTATTTT
J: TRBJ1-2; D: .; size: .; V: TRBV4-1; CDR3: CASSPPSRANYGYTF; DNA: TGCGCCAGCAGCCCGCCAAGCAGGGCCAACTATGGCTACACCTTC
J: TRBJ2-1; D: .; size: .; V: TRBV6-6; CDR3: CASTHGGGEQFF; DNA: TGTGCCAGCACTCACGGCGGGGGCGAGCAGTTCTTC
J: TRBJ2-1; D: TRBD2; size: .; V: TRBV7-3; CDR3: CASSLSGTTSYLRSYNEQFF; DNA: TGTGCCAGCAGCTTATCCGGGACTACCTCATATCTTCGCTCCTACAATGAGCAGTTCTTC
J: TRBJ2-5; D: TRBD2; size: once; V: TRBV4-2; CDR3: CASSQDSFGTSGRGGETQYF; DNA: TGTGCCAGCAGCCAAGATTCGTTCGGGACTAGCGGGCGGGGGGGAGAGACCCAGTACTTC
J: TRBJ1-1; D: .; size: .; V: TRBV15; CDR3: CATSGGSEAFF; DNA: TGTGCCACCAGCGGAGGCTCTGAAGCTTTCTTT
J: TRBJ1-1; D: .; size: few; V: TRBV15; CDR3: CATSRALSTEAFF; DNA: TGTGCCACCAGCAGGGCGTTATCCACTGAAGCTTTCTTT
J: TRBJ2-7; D: TRBD1; size: few; V: TRBV30; CDR3: CAWDRDHEQYF; DNA: TGTGCCTGGGACAGGGACCACGAGCAGTACTTC
J: TRBJ2-7; D: .; size: .; V: TRBV6-6; CDR3: CANGHPYEQYF; DNA: TGTGCCAACGGACACCCTTACGAGCAGTACTTC
J: TRBJ2-7; D: TRBD2; size: once; V: TRBV7-8; CDR3: CASSLGGSGGAFYYEQYF; DNA: TGTGCCAGCAGCTTAGGAGGTAGCGGGGGAGCGTTTTACTACGAGCAGTACTTC
J: TRBJ2-7; D: .; size: .; V: TRBV18; CDR3: CASSPPTDAYEQYF; DNA: TGTGCCAGCTCACCACCTACGGACGCCTACGAGCAGTACTTC
J: TRBJ2-3; D: TRBD2; size: .; V: TRBV6-4; CDR3: CASSDLAGTDTQYF; DNA: TGTGCCAGCAGTGACCTAGCGGGAACAGATACGCAGTATTTT
J: TRBJ2-3; D: .; size: .; V: TRBV11-3; CDR3: CASWTVDTQYF; DNA: TGTGCCAGCTGGACGGTAGATACGCAGTATTTT
J: TRBJ2-3; D: .; size: .; V: TRBV29-1; CDR3: CSVEQVVDTQYF; DNA: TGCAGCGTTGAACAGGTAGTAGATACGCAGTATTTT
J: TRBJ2-1; D: TRBD1; size: .; V: TRBV12-5; CDR3: CASGTGATIGHEQFF; DNA: TGTGCTAGTGGTACAGGGGCTACTATAGGTCATGAGCAGTTCTTC
J: TRBJ2-2; D: TRBD1; size: .; V: TRBV7-9; CDR3: CASSSGTGPPGELFF; DNA: TGTGCCAGCAGCTCGGGGACAGGGCCTCCCGGGGAGCTGTTTTTT
J: TRBJ2-5; D: TRBD2; size: .; V: TRBV27; CDR3: CASSLLAEQETQYF; DNA: TGTGCCAGCAGTTTACTAGCGGAACAAGAGACCCAGTACTTC
J: TRBJ2-1; D: .; size: few; V: TRBV4-1; CDR3: CASSPDRSSYNEQFF; DNA: TGCGCCAGCAGCCCTGACAGGAGCTCCTACAATGAGCAGTTCTTC
J: TRBJ1-2; D: .; size: .; V: TRBV29-1; CDR3: CSVEERSGQSYGYTF; DNA: TGCAGCGTTGAAGAAAGAAGTGGACAGTCGTATGGCTACACCTTC
J: TRBJ1-2; D: .; size: .; V: TRBV29-1; CDR3: CSTSPIDYGYTF; DNA: TGCAGCACCTCCCCGATCGACTATGGCTACACCTTC
J: TRBJ2-3; D: .; size: few; V: TRBV5-1; CDR3: CASSPGVLTDTQYF; DNA: TGCGCCAGCAGCCCCGGGGTGTTGACAGATACGCAGTATTTT
J: TRBJ2-7; D: .; size: .; V: TRBV7-2; CDR3: CASSLDGDEQYF; DNA: TGTGCCAGCAGCTTGGACGGGGACGAGCAGTACTTC
J: TRBJ1-1; D: .; size: .; V: TRBV18; CDR3: CASSPPRGESTEAFF; DNA: TGTGCCAGCTCACCACCGCGGGGGGAGAGCACTGAAGCTTTCTTT
J: TRBJ1-5; D: .; size: few; V: TRBV30; CDR3: CAWSLGQPGQPQHF; DNA: TGTGCCTGGAGCCTCGGGCAGCCTGGACAGCCCCAGCATTTT
J: TRBJ1-4; D: .; size: .; V: TRBV4-3; CDR3: CASSLAATTNEKLFF; DNA: TGCGCCAGCAGCCTTGCGGCGACAACTAATGAAAAACTGTTTTTT
J: TRBJ2-2; D: .; size: .; V: TRBV5-5; CDR3: CASSLTAGVTGELFF; DNA: TGTGCCAGCAGCTTGACCGCCGGGGTCACCGGGGAGCTGTTTTTT
J: TRBJ2-5; D: .; size: .; V: TRBV6-1; CDR3: CASSEPRMMKETQYF; DNA: TGTGCCAGCAGTGAGCCAAGGATGATGAAAGAGACCCAGTACTTC
J: TRBJ2-3; D: .; size: .; V: TRBV4-2; CDR3: CASSPGASTDTQYF; DNA: TGTGCCAGCAGCCCGGGCGCCAGCACAGATACGCAGTATTTT
J: TRBJ2-5; D: .; size: .; V: TRBV6-1; CDR3: CASSHGREETQYF; DNA: TGTGCCAGCAGTCACGGGAGAGAAGAGACCCAGTACTTC
J: TRBJ2-5; D: .; size: .; V: TRBV19; CDR3: CASSITGNRRAAQYF; DNA: TGTGCCAGTAGTATAACAGGGAACCGAAGAGCGGCCCAGTACTTC
J: TRBJ1-2; D: .; size: .; V: TRBV28; CDR3: CASSSGPHYGYTF; DNA: TGTGCCAGCAGTTCGGGACCGCACTATGGCTACACCTTC
J: TRBJ2-7; D: TRBD1; size: .; V: TRBV30; CDR3: CAWSRDRVSYEQYF; DNA: TGTGCCTGGAGTCGGGACAGGGTCTCCTACGAGCAGTACTTC
J: TRBJ1-3; D: .; size: .; V: TRBV7-2; CDR3: CASSLARGTGNTIYF; DNA: TGTGCCAGCAGCTTAGCGCGGGGAACTGGAAACACCATATATTTT
J: TRBJ1-2; D: TRBD1; size: .; V: TRBV28; CDR3: CALQDRDYGYTF; DNA: TGTGCGCTCCAAGACAGGGACTATGGCTACACCTTC
J: TRBJ2-5; D: .; size: .; V: TRBV5-4; CDR3: CASSLVDQETQYF; DNA: TGTGCCAGCAGCTTGGTGGACCAAGAGACCCAGTACTTC
J: TRBJ2-2; D: .; size: .; V: TRBV14; CDR3: CASRANTGELFF; DNA: TGTGCCAGCAGGGCGAACACCGGGGAGCTGTTTTTT
J: TRBJ1-4; D: TRBD1; size: .; V: TRBV30; CDR3: CAWQTGDLNEKLFF; DNA: TGTGCCTGGCAAACAGGGGACTTGAATGAAAAACTGTTTTTT
J: TRBJ1-1; D: TRBD1; size: .; V: TRBV29-1; CDR3: CSAVPRGPEAFF; DNA: TGCAGCGCCGTGCCCAGGGGGCCTGAAGCTTTCTTT
J: TRBJ2-5; D: TRBD2; size: .; V: TRBV2; CDR3: CASSLGLAGGPQKTQYF; DNA: TGTGCCAGCAGCCTGGGACTAGCGGGGGGGCCTCAAAAGACCCAGTACTTC
J: TRBJ1-5; D: .; size: .; V: TRBV7-2; CDR3: CASSLGGRFPQHF; DNA: TGTGCCAGCAGCTTAGGAGGGAGATTTCCCCAGCATTTT
J: TRBJ2-4; D: TRBD1; size: .; V: TRBV30; CDR3: CAWAEGQGINIQYF; DNA: TGTGCCTGGGCGGAGGGACAGGGTATTAACATTCAGTACTTC
J: TRBJ2-3; D: TRBD1; size: .; V: TRBV5-1; CDR3: CASSLDRGSGDTQYF; DNA: TGCGCCAGCAGCCTCGACAGGGGCTCAGGAGATACGCAGTATTTT
J: TRBJ1-1; D: .; size: many; V: TRBV12-5; CDR3: CASGLIRGTEAFF; DNA: TGTGCTAGTGGTTTAATAAGGGGGACTGAAGCTTTCTTT
J: TRBJ1-5; D: TRBD1; size: few; V: TRBV2; CDR3: CASSGTGEWQPQHF; DNA: TGTGCCAGCAGTGGGACAGGGGAATGGCAGCCCCAGCATTTT
J: TRBJ2-7; D: TRBD1; size: .; V: TRBV4-3; CDR3: CASSRVYRGREQYF; DNA: TGCGCCAGCAGCCGAGTCTACAGGGGCCGCGAGCAGTACTTC
J: TRBJ2-7; D: .; size: .; V: TRBV4-2; CDR3: CASRRRDGYEQYF; DNA: TGTGCCAGCAGGCGCCGGGACGGCTACGAGCAGTACTTC
J: TRBJ1-5; D: .; size: .; V: TRBV6-5; CDR3: CASSYSQGHQPQHF; DNA: TGTGCCAGCAGTTACTCCCAGGGCCATCAGCCCCAGCATTTT
J: TRBJ1-5; D: .; size: .; V: TRBV19; CDR3: CASSMQETPVYYQPQHF; DNA: TGTGCCAGTAGTATGCAGGAGACTCCGGTATACTATCAGCCCCAGCATTTT
J: TRBJ2-5; D: TRBD2; size: .; V: TRBV7-8; CDR3: CASSPRLAGSPRETQYF; DNA: TGTGCCAGCAGCCCCCGACTAGCGGGCTCCCCCAGGGAGACCCAGTACTTC